Listed below are T cell receptor beta chains from one sample, sequenced in a study of chemoradiotherapy in HPV16-positive cancers. Produced via immunoSEQ multiplex PCR; TCRdb's table is partial and in-frame only. The sample comprises about 22,000 clones, 92% of which are singletons, and 15% to 20% rests with the top ten. The sample here was blood, taken from a patient who underwent chemoradiotherapy. The source of these receptors is a human donor with HPV-associated anogenital cancer. Each CDR3 is given with its conserved first and last residue. Each record gives: V gene, CDR3 protein.

TRBV28	CASSPTTGPSSGANVLTF
TRBV9	CASSVETVPEKLFF
TRBV7-2	CASSARGRSYEQYF
TRBV5-1	CASSLVGGGFRSSYNEQFF
TRBV2	CASIDRGRNTEAFF
TRBV2	CASSEADEAFF
TRBV29-1	CSVDGRGGSYEQYF
TRBV28	CASTPLVRREGHEQYF
TRBV20-1	CSPLVRGEQYF
TRBV20-1	CSAGGSEQYF
TRBV28	CASRSGIDEQFF
TRBV19	CASSITGEQIYEQYF
TRBV18	CASSPTDRNYGYTF
TRBV27	CASSRTPQARQYF
TRBV6-6	CASSTVSTEAFF
TRBV6-6	CASSYGTAGGYTF
TRBV19	CASSIVDSGNQPQHF
TRBV28	CASSFSGSSYEQYF
TRBV29-1	CSGKGGDYGYTF